This TCR beta chain was found in a study of blood T cell repertoires in COVID-19 (dated by TCRdb to the early 2020s). Study-wide context: Samples covering the acute and convalescent phases of COVID-19 were provided by collaborators in the United States, Italy and Spain. A freely available public database, intended as a resource for researchers studying the immune response to SARS-CoV-2, is where the repertoires were released. Deeply sampled blood TCRbeta repertoires from subjects exposed to, actively infected with, or recovered from COVID-19 were included in the dataset. The material from the prospective study consisted of cDNA or gDNA derived from T cells, B-cell-depleted T cells, or PBMCs. Where available, HLA class I and class II types were taken from metadata supplied by the sample provider and were not determined by assay-based typing. Samples came from the ongoing ImmuneRACE study (first 160 participants) plus 1,254 subjects from 6 global collaborators. Sample metadata almost always included a de-identified subject ID, COVID-19 status, age in years and sex.

Details on this clone: Its target antigen remains unknown. The record has no base qualities; no much larger clone is one base away.

Each collaborating institution followed its own protocols to collect whole blood in K2EDTA tubes. For TCRbeta analysis, collaborator samples were shipped as frozen whole blood, as isolated PBMCs, or as DNA extracted from either sample type. Summary of the overall study and its limitations: The quantity of clinical and demographic metadata differed by source and by participant and was supplied without curation.

TCRbeta CDR3 regions were amplified from genomic DNA by means of the immunoSEQ Assay, a bias-controlled multiplex PCR. The original methods were these. Nucleated cell counts per sample were estimated from amplification of reference gene primers within the assay. To quantify the absolute abundance of each unique TCRbeta CDR3 rearrangement, sequence reads were collapsed and filtered. For each sample, productive Simpson clonality was calculated as the square root of Simpson's diversity index across productive rearrangements. Imported from immuneACCESS, the table was reduced by TCRdb to in-frame sequences with V and J called. These copies leave out some clones; in studies compared against another copy, an unresolved V gene accounts for under half, and the cause of the remainder is not known. The V and J calls and the clone size are those of that table, but D and trimming were determined from the DNA. The sample has some 250,000 clones on record, approximately 83% of them singletons. Around 4% of the sample goes to the ten largest clones.

The junction carries 8 bases between V and J, which are trimmed by 1 base and 2 bases respectively. Reading the germline V gene (reference sequence) gives CDR1 LNHDA and CDR2 SQIVND. The CDR3 measures 14 amino acids from cysteine to phenylalanine. The DNA shown is the 42-base CDR3, in frame from base 1. This TCR was sampled from a man aged 45-65 years with active or convalescent COVID-19. Sequenced material: peripheral blood. The rearrangement joined TRBV19 to TRBJ1-2, with a tentative D gene TRBD1 over 5 matching bases. At the DNA level, the sequence is TGTGCCAGTAGTATAGGCCGACAGAACTATGGCTACACCTTC. Its translation reads: CASSIGRQNYGYTF.